This TCR beta chain was sequenced in a study of T cell responses to AZD1222 COVID-19 vaccine. V lost 5 bases, J lost 3 bases, and 14 bases lay in between. Germline-derived CDR1 and CDR2 are SGHVS and FNYEAQ. This CDR3 region has 16 residues. A word on this clone: Its antigen is unidentified.

Data came from immunoSEQ multiplex PCR; TCRdb stores just in-frame clones and leaves some out. Of 150,000 to 200,000 clones in the sample, approximately 90% were seen once. Study-level results: Baseline testing showed seropositivity in only six or seven AZD1222 recipients. Repertoire sampling occurred only after the peak T cell response.

This rearrangement joins TRBV7-6 to TRBJ1-6; D is ambiguous. Sample: peripheral blood, taken 28 days after the second AZD1222 dose. The receptor's source is an adult who received the AZD1222 COVID-19 vaccine. The DNA of the CDR3 is TGTGCCAGCAGCCTCCGGACCCGAGACTATAATTCACCCCTCCACTTT. It encodes CASSLRTRDYNSPLHF.